This T cell receptor beta chain was identified during a study of cytomegalovirus exposure and HLA in healthy donors. General study points: V- and J-gene trimming of TCR beta was linked (in a later analysis) to a missense DCLRE1C variant.

With respect to this clone: Its target is not known.

This CDR3 is 14 amino acids long. Per germline, CDR1 SNHLY and CDR2 FYNNEI. Trimming stripped 5 bases from V and 4 bases from J, with 15 bases between. The primer mix had 60 Vbeta and 13 Jbeta primers. Authors' processing steps: In a later analysis, the count reached some 83 million unique TCR beta chains, with about 11 million shared. Some clones are missing from TCRdb's copy, which holds only in-frame ones; the method was immunoSEQ multiplex PCR. V, J and clone size derive from that table, while D and trimming were established from the DNA sequence. This sample contains some 130,000 clones. The source is a man younger than 35 in good health and CMV-seronegative. The gene calls are TRBV2 and TRBJ2-7; tentatively, D is TRBD1 (6 bases). The sequencing input was PBMCs. As DNA, the CDR3 is TGTGCCAGCAGTCTTTCGGACAGAAAATACGAGCAGTACTTC. This encodes CASSLSDRKYEQYF.